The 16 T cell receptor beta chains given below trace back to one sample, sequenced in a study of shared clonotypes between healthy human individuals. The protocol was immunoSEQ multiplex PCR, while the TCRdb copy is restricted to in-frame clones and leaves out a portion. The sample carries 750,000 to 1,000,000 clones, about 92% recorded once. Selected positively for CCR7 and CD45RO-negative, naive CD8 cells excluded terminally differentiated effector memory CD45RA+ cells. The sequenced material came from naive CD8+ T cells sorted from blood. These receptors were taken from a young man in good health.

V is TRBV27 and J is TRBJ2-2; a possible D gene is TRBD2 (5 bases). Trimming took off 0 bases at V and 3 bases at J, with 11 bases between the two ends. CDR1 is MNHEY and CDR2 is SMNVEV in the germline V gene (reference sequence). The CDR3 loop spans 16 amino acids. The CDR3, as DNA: TGTGCCAGCAGTTTATCGTGGCGGGTCGACACCGGGGAGCTGTTTTTT. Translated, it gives CASSLSWRVDTGELFF.

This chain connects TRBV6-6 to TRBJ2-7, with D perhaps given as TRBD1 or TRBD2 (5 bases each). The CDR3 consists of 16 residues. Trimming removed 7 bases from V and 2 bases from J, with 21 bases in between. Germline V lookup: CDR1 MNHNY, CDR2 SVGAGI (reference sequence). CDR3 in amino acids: CASTSGGREGTYEQYF. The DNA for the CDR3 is TGTGCCAGCACCAGCGGTGGCAGGGAAGGAACCTACGAGCAGTACTTC.

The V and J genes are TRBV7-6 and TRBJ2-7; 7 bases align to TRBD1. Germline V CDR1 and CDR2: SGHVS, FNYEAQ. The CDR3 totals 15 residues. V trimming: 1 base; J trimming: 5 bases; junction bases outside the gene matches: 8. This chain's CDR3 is CASSLGAGGYDEQYF. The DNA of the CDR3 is TGTGCCAGCAGCTTAGGGGCAGGGGGTTACGACGAGCAGTACTTC.

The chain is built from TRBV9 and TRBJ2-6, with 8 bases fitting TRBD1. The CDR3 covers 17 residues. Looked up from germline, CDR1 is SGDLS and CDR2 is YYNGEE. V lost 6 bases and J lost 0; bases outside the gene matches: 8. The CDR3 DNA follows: TGTGCCAGCACCGAACGGGACAGGAGCTCTGGGGCCAACGTCCTGACTTTC. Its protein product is CASTERDRSSGANVLTF.

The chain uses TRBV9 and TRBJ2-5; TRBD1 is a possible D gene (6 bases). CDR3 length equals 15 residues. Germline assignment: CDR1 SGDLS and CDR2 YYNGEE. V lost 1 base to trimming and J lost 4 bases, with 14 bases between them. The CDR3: CASSVFSRGRETQYF. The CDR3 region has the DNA TGTGCCAGCAGCGTATTCTCCAGGGGACGAGAGACCCAGTACTTC.

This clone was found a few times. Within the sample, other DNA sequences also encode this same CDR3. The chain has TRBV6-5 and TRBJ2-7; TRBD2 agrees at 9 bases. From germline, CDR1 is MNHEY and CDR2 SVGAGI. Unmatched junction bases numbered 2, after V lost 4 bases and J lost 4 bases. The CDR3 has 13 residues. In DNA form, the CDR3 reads TGTGCCAGCAGTTTAGCGGGAGCTTACGAGCAGTACTTC. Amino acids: CASSLAGAYEQYF.

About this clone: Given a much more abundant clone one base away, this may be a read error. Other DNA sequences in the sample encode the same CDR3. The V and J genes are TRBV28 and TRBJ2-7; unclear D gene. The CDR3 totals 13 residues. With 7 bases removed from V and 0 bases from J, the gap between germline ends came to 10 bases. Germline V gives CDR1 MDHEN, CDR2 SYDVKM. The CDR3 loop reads CASTPGSSYEQYF. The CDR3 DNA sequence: TGTGCCAGCACCCCCGGGTCCTCCTACGAGCAGTACTTC. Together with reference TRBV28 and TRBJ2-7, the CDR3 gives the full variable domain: DVKVTQSSRYLVKRTGEKVFLECVQDMDHENMFWYRQDPGLGLRLIYFSYDVKMKEKGDIPEGYSVSREKKERFSLILESASTNQTSMYLCASTPGSSYEQYFGPGTRLTVT.

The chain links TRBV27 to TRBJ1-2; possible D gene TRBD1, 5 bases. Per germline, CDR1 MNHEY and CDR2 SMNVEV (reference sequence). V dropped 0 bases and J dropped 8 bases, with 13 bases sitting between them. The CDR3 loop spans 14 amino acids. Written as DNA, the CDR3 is TGTGCCAGCAGTTTATCGGTAGGGGTCCTGGGCTACACCTTC. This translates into CASSLSVGVLGYTF.

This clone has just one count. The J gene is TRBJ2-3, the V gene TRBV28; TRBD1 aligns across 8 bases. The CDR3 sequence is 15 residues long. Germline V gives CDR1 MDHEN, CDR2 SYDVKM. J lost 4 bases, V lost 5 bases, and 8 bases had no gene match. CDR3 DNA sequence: TGTGCCAGCAGTCCAGGGGGCACGGGGGCAGATACGCAGTATTTT. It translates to CASSPGGTGADTQYF.

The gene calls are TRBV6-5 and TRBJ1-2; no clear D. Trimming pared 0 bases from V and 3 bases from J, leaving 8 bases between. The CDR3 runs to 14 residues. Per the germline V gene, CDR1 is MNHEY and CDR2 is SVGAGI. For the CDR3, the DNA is TGTGCCAGCAGTTACTCGGCAGGTTACTATGGCTACACCTTC. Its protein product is CASSYSAGYYGYTF.

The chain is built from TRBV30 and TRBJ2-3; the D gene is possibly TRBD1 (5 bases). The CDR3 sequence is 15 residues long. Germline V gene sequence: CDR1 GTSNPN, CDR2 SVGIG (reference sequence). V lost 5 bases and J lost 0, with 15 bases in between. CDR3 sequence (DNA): TGTGCCTGGTGCTCAGGGCGTTCTAGCACAGATACGCAGTATTTT. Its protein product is CAWCSGRSSTDTQYF.

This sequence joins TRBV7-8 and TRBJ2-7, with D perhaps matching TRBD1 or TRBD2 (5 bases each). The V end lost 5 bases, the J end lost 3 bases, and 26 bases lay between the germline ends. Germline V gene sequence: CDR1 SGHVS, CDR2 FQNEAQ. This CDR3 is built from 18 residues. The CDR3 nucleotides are TGTGCCAGCAGCCACAACCCTACCCGGGGCAGACTGTACTACGAGCAGTACTTC. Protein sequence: CASSHNPTRGRLYYEQYF. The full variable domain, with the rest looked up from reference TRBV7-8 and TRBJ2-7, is GAGVSQSPRYKVAKRGQDVALRCDPISGHVSLFWYQQALGQGPEFLTYFQNEAQLDKSGLPSDRFFAERPEGSVSTLKIQRTQQEDSAVYLCASSHNPTRGRLYYEQYFGPGTRLTVT.

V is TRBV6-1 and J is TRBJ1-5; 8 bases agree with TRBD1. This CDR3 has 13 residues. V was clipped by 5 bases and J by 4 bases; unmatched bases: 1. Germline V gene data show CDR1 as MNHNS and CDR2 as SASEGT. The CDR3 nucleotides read TGTGCCAGCAGTACAGGGGGGAATCAGCCCCAGCATTTT. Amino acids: CASSTGGNQPQHF.

This chain's CDR3 is CASSLAGTTGPFNEQFF. DNA of the CDR3: TGCGCCAGCAGCTTGGCGGGGACGACCGGGCCCTTCAATGAGCAGTTCTTC. The chain recombines TRBV5-1 with TRBJ2-1; D is tentatively TRBD1 or TRBD2 (5 bases each). V was clipped by 0 bases and J by 6 bases, with 19 bases between them. CDR1 is SGHRS and CDR2 is YFSETQ in the germline V gene. The CDR3 is made up of 17 amino acids.

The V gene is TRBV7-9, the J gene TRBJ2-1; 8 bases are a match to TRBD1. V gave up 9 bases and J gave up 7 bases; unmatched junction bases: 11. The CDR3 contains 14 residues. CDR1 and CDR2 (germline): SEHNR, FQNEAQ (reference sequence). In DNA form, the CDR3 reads TGTGCCAGTAGGCTCGGACAGGGTAAAAATGAGCAGTTCTTC. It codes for CASRLGQGKNEQFF.

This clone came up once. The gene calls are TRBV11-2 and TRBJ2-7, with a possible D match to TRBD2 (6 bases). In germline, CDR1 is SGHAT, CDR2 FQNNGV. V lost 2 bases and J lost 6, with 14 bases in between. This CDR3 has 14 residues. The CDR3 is CASSLSYRGTEQYF. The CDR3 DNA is TGTGCCAGCAGCTTATCATATCGGGGGACCGAGCAGTACTTC.